Each of the 20 T cell receptor beta chains below was sequenced from the same sample in a study of blood T cell repertoires in COVID-19. Some clones are missing from TCRdb's copy, which holds only in-frame ones; the method was immunoSEQ multiplex PCR. Of 300,000 to 350,000 clones listed, around 86% are singletons. The material sequenced was PBMCs or T cells enriched from blood (not recorded which). All receptors come from a middle-aged woman with acute COVID-19.

The table lists this clone with a few counts. The CDR3 loop is CASSYTGGYQPQHF. The CDR3 coding sequence is TGTGCCAGCAGTTACACGGGGGGGTATCAGCCCCAGCATTTT. This rearrangement joins TRBV6-2 or TRBV6-3 to TRBJ1-5; possibly TRBD1 for D (5 bases). Germline lookup yields CDR1 MNHEY and CDR2 SVGEGT. V lost 2 bases and J lost 5, with 10 bases in between. The CDR3 covers 14 residues.

The chain recombines TRBV5-1 with TRBJ2-1; 15 bases align to TRBD2. Germline V lookup: CDR1 SGHRS, CDR2 YFSETQ. V was clipped by 2 bases and J by 8 bases; unmatched bases: 8. The CDR3 spans 17 residues. This CDR3 reads CASSFGTSGRPRDEQFF. As DNA, the CDR3 is TGCGCCAGCAGCTTTGGGACTAGCGGGAGGCCTCGGGATGAGCAGTTCTTC. The whole variable domain, filled in from reference TRBV5-1 and TRBJ2-1, reads KAGVTQTPRYLIKTRGQQVTLSCSPISGHRSVSWYQQTPGQGLQFLFEYFSETQRNKGNFPGRFSGRQFSNSRSEMNVSTLELGDSALYLCASSFGTSGRPRDEQFFGPGTRLTVL.

This clone was observed a handful of times. This rearrangement joins TRBV2 to TRBJ1-4; TRBD1 is a possible D gene (5 bases). Germline V CDR1 and CDR2: SNHLY, FYNNEI. The CDR3 covers 15 residues. V dropped 6 bases and J dropped 0 bases, with 11 bases sitting between them. The CDR3 reads CASRADSATNEKLFF. As DNA, the CDR3 is TGTGCCAGCAGGGCAGACAGCGCAACTAATGAAAAACTGTTTTTT.

The V and J genes are TRBV7-2 and TRBJ1-1; D remains unclear. The CDR3 runs 16 residues. Trimming stripped 1 base from V and 3 bases from J, with 15 bases between. Germline assignment: CDR1 SGHTA and CDR2 FQGNSA. The CDR3: CASSLGGLLPYTEAFF. The CDR3 DNA reads as TGTGCCAGCAGCTTAGGAGGGTTACTACCCTACACTGAAGCTTTCTTT.

The J gene is TRBJ1-4, the V gene TRBV20-1; no definite D call. CDR1 and CDR2 (germline): DFQATT, SNEGSKA (reference sequence). CDR3 length equals 11 residues. V lost 6 bases, J lost 8 bases, and 10 bases lay in between. The chain's CDR3 is CSAKLEEKLFF. The CDR3 region has the DNA TGCAGTGCCAAGTTGGAGGAAAAACTGTTTTTT.

This chain connects TRBV5-4 to TRBJ1-2; a possible D gene is TRBD1 (6 bases). V lost 4 bases and J lost 10, with 11 bases in between. The CDR3 totals 11 residues. Per the germline V gene, CDR1 is SGHNT and CDR2 is YYREEE (reference sequence). The CDR3 bases are TGTGCCAGCAGCGGGGACACTTCCTACACCTTC. This encodes CASSGDTSYTF.

The chain joins TRBV5-8 to TRBJ1-1; possible D gene TRBD1, 6 bases. This CDR3 region has 16 residues. The V gene lost 0 bases and the J gene lost 2 bases, with 14 bases spanning the gap. Germline lookup yields CDR1 SGHTS and CDR2 YDEGEE. In nucleotides, the CDR3 is TGTGCCAGCAGCTTGGATTTGGACAGAGTTAACACTGAAGCTTTCTTT. Translated, it gives CASSLDLDRVNTEAFF.

The J gene is TRBJ2-1, the V gene TRBV24-1; 9 positions match TRBD2. This CDR3 is built from 15 residues. Germline CDR1 and CDR2: KGHDR and SFDVKD. The V segment lost 3 bases and the J segment 7 bases; nucleotides outside the gene matches: 6. The chain's CDR3 is CATSDMREGWNEQFF. DNA of the CDR3: TGTGCCACCAGTGATATGCGGGAGGGTTGGAATGAGCAGTTCTTC.

The chain has TRBV12-3 or TRBV12-4 and TRBJ2-1; 11 bases align to TRBD2. The length of the CDR3 is 12 residues. With V trimmed by 5 bases and J by 15 bases, 6 bases remained unmatched. The DNA of the CDR3 is TGTGCCAGCAGTGCTCTAGCGGGAGGACCGTTCTTC. Its translation is CASSALAGGPFF.

The chain joins TRBV9 to TRBJ2-1, with 10 positions matching TRBD2. Germline lookup yields CDR1 SGDLS and CDR2 YYNGEE. The CDR3 is 15 amino acids. V lost 0 bases and J lost 7; bases outside the gene matches: 4. The CDR3, as DNA: TGTGCCAGCAGCGTAGCTAGCGGGAGCCTTAATGAGCAGTTCTTC. Its translation: CASSVASGSLNEQFF.

J is TRBJ2-3 and V is TRBV7-9, with D possibly matching TRBD2 (6 bases). The CDR3 loop spans 13 amino acids. V was shortened by 2 bases and J by 5 bases, with 8 bases between the two germline ends. Germline V gene sequence: CDR1 SEHNR, CDR2 FQNEAQ (reference sequence). This CDR3 reads CASSLWGEDTQYF. The CDR3 DNA sequence: TGTGCCAGCAGCTTATGGGGGGAAGATACGCAGTATTTT.

The chain employs TRBV11-1 and TRBJ2-5, with a weak D call TRBD1 (5 bases). This CDR3 is 16 amino acids long. V was shortened by 2 bases and J by 2 bases, with 15 bases between the two germline ends. Germline V CDR1 and CDR2: SGHAT, FQDESV (reference sequence). CDR3 in amino acids: CASSLRAARAQETQYF. CDR3 nucleotide sequence: TGTGCCAGCAGCTTACGGGCGGCCAGGGCGCAAGAGACCCAGTACTTC.

The sample holds one count of this clone. The chain uses TRBV5-5 and TRBJ2-3; 7 bases match TRBD2. In germline, CDR1 is SGHKS, CDR2 YYEKEE (reference sequence). Germline trimming cut 0 bases from V and 5 bases from J; bases unmatched to any gene: 9. This CDR3 is built from 16 residues. The CDR3, as DNA: TGTGCCAGCAGCTTGGCCCCAGGGAGGGTTGAAGATACGCAGTATTTT. Translating it yields CASSLAPGRVEDTQYF.

The chain joins TRBV7-9 to TRBJ2-3, with a tentative D call TRBD1 (6 bases). This CDR3 is built from 18 residues. V shed 2 bases and J shed 0 bases, with 18 bases lying between them. CDR1 and CDR2 (germline): SEHNR, FQNEAQ (reference sequence). CDR3 DNA sequence: TGTGCCAGCAGCTTAAGCCTTACGGCAGGGGCTAGCACAGATACGCAGTATTTT. It encodes CASSLSLTAGASTDTQYF.

The chain recombines TRBV28 with TRBJ2-3, with D unclear. The CDR3 runs 17 residues. V gave up 3 bases and J gave up 0 bases, with 16 bases separating them. CDR1 is MDHEN, CDR2 SYDVKM, per germline. The CDR3 DNA is TGTGCCAGCAGTTTCTCCGTTTTACGGTCTAGCACAGATACGCAGTATTTT. It codes for CASSFSVLRSSTDTQYF.

This chain uses TRBV12-3 or TRBV12-4 with TRBJ2-7, with D perhaps matching TRBD1 (5 bases). The CDR3 totals 13 residues. The V end was cut by 6 bases, the J end by 2 bases, with 11 bases between. In DNA, the CDR3 is TGTGCCAGCAGCCCCACGACAGCCTACGAGCAGTACTTC. This codes for CASSPTTAYEQYF.

This clone appeared once. Here the CDR3 DNA reads TGTGCCAGCAGCTTGGACCTTGTTCGACAAATTTATGGCTACACCTTC. Translating it yields CASSLDLVRQIYGYTF. J is TRBJ1-2 and V is TRBV5-6; D ambiguous. V gave up 0 bases and J gave up 5 bases, with 17 bases separating them. Germline V lookup: CDR1 SGHDT, CDR2 YYEEEE. CDR3 length equals 16 residues.

In regard to this clone: This specimen includes other DNA sequences encoding the same CDR3. The chain couples TRBV9 to TRBJ1-6; TRBD1 aligns across 9 bases. Germline V lookup: CDR1 SGDLS, CDR2 YYNGEE. The CDR3 runs 15 residues. The junction had 3 bases not matched to a gene; V was cut back by 3 bases and J by 5 bases. The CDR3: CASSADRGDNSPLHF. The CDR3 DNA sequence: TGTGCCAGCAGCGCGGACAGGGGCGATAATTCACCCCTCCACTTT.

The chain joins TRBV2 to TRBJ1-6; TRBD1 aligns across 9 bases. V lost 2 bases and J lost 9; bases outside the gene matches: 8. The germline CDR1 and CDR2 sequences are SNHLY and FYNNEI. This CDR3 comprises 16 residues. CDR3 nucleotide sequence: TGTGCCAGCAGTGAACGGGGACAGGGCGGACTTTCACCCCTCCACTTT. It codes for CASSERGQGGLSPLHF.

This clone showed up just once. The chain joins TRBV5-1 to TRBJ1-4; D is ambiguous. The CDR3 is made up of 14 amino acids. From germline, CDR1 is SGHRS and CDR2 YFSETQ. The V and J ends lost 0 bases and 8 bases respectively, with 11 bases between them. CDR3 protein: CASSLVPSGEKLFF. DNA for the CDR3: TGCGCCAGCAGCTTGGTACCCTCGGGGGAAAAACTGTTTTTT.